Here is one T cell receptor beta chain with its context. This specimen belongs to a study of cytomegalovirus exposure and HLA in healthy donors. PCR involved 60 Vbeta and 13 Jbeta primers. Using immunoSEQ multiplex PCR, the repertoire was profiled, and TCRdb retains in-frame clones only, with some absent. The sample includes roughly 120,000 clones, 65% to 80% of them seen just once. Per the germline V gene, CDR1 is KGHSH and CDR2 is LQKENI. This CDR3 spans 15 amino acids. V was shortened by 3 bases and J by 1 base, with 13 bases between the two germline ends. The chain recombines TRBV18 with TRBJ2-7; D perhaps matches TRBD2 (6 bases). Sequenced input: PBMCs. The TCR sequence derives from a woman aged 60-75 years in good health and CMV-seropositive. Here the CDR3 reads CASSPNRDSSYEQYF. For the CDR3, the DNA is TGTGCCAGCTCACCCAACCGGGACTCGTCCTACGAGCAGTACTTC.